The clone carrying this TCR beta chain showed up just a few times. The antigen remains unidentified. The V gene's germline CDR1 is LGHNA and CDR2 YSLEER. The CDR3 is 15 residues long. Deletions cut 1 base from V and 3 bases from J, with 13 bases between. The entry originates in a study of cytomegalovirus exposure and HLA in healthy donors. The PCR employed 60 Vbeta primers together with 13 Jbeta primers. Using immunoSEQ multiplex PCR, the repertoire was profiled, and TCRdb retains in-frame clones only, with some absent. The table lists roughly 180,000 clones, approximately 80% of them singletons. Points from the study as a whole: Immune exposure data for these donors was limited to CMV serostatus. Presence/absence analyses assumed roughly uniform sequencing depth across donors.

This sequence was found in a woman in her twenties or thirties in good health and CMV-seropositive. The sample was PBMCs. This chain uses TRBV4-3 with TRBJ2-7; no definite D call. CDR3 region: CASSQAQPGDYEQYF. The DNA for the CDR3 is TGCGCCAGCAGCCAAGCCCAGCCAGGCGACTACGAGCAGTACTTC.